This TCR beta chain emerged from a study of T cells in Graves' hyperthyroidism and ophthalmopathy. The germline V gene has CDR1 SGHVS and CDR2 FQNEAQ. CDR3 size: 16 residues. V lost 6 bases to trimming and J lost 0 bases, with 17 bases between them. Amplified TCR beta CDR3 regions derived from RNA transcripts. An initial round of RT-PCR targeting the TCR CDR3 relied on the HTBI primer set. TCRdb reprocessed the multiplex PCR reads with MiXCR, giving one entry per CDR3 protein. Of 800,000 or so distinct CDR3 sequences in the sample, more than 30% are singletons; the top ten hold more than 7%. Patients aged 18 to 65 had newly diagnosed hyperthyroidism lasting under 2 months. Exclusion criteria comprised uncontrolled infection, other autoimmune disease, pregnancy or lactation. A note on this clonotype: Its antigen is still unknown.

General study points: Ophthalmopathy got predicted by the model a median approximately 6.4 months before its onset. Blood also contained most expanded thyroid clonotypes above 0.001.

The sequence was obtained from a man younger than 30 with Graves' hyperthyroidism. The V and J genes are TRBV7-8 and TRBJ1-1, with D tentatively TRBD1 (5 bases). Sequencing was carried out using blood. CDR3 DNA: TGTGCCAGCAGTTCGGTGGGGCACGGGATGAACACTGAAGCTTTCTTT. This gives the protein CASSSVGHGMNTEAFF.